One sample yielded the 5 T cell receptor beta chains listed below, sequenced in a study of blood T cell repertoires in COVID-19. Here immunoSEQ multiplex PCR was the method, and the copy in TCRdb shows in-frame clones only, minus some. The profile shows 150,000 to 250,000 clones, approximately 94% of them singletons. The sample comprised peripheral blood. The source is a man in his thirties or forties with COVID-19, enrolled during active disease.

The CDR3: CASSQYRTGGYNSPLHF. CDR3 sequence (DNA): TGTGCCAGCAGCCAATACCGGACAGGGGGATATAATTCACCCCTCCACTTT. V usage is TRBV4-2 and J usage is TRBJ1-6; 10 bases match TRBD1. V trimming: 2 bases; J trimming: 4 bases; junction bases outside the gene matches: 5. Germline V gene sequence: CDR1 LGHNA, CDR2 YNFKEQ. CDR3 length: 17 residues.

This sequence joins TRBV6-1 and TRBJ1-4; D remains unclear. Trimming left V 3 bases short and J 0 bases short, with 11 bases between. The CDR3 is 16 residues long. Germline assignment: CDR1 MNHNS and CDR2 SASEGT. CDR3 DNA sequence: TGTGCCAGCAGTGACCTAGGGAGCGCAACTAATGAAAAACTGTTTTTT. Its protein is CASSDLGSATNEKLFF.

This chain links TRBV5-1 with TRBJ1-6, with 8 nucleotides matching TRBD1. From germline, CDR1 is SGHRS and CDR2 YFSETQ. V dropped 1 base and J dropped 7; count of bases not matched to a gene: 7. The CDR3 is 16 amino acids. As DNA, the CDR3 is TGCGCCAGCAGCTTGTTGGGACAGGAGGGGAATTCACCCCTCCACTTT. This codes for CASSLLGQEGNSPLHF.

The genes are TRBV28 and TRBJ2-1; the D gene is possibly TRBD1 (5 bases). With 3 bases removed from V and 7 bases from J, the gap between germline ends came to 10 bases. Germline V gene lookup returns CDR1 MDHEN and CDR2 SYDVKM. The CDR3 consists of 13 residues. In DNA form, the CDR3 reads TGTGCCAGCAGTTTCGACAGCTCGAATGAGCAGTTCTTC. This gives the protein CASSFDSSNEQFF.

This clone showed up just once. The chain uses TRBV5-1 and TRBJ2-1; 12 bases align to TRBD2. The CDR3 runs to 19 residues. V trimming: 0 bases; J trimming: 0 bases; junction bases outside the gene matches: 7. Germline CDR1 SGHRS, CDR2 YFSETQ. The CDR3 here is CASSLAGLAGLSSYNEQFF. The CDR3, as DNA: TGCGCCAGCAGCTTGGCAGGACTAGCGGGGTTGAGCTCCTACAATGAGCAGTTCTTC.